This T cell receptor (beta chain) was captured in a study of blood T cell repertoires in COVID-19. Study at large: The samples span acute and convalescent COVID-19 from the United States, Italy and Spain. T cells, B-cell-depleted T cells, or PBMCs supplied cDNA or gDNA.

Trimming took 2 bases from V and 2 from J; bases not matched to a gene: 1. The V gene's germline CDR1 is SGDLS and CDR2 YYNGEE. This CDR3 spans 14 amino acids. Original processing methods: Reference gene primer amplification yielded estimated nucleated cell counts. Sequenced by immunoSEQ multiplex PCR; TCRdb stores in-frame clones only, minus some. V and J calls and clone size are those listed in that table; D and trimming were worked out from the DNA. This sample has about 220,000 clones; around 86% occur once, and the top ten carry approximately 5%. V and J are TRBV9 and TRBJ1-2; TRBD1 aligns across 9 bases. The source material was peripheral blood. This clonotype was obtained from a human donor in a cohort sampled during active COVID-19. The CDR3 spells CASSVDRGNYGYTF. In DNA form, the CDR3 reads TGTGCCAGCAGCGTGGACAGGGGAAACTATGGCTACACCTTC.